What follows are 2 T cell receptor beta chains derived from one specimen sequenced in a study of CXCR3-negative and CXCR3-positive naive CD8 T cells. The authors made the TRB cDNA libraries by 5' RACE using UMI labels. TCRdb derives one entry per CDR3 protein from the 5' RACE reads, leaving out DNA. The sample table includes over 45,000 distinct CDR3 sequences. Sequencing was done on a sample of memory CD8+ T cells from blood. The receptor source for this set is a human donor in good health. Some clones in this sample may be carry-over from other donors' samples.

J is TRBJ2-1 and V is TRBV28. CDR3 size: 14 residues. Germline V gives CDR1 MDHEN, CDR2 SYDVKM. CDR3 loop: CASNDPDIYNEQFF.

The chain has TRBV4-2 and TRBJ2-1; the D call of TRBD2 rests on TCRdb alone, since no DNA is present to check it. This CDR3 has 15 amino acids. Per the germline V gene, CDR1 is LGHNA and CDR2 is YNFKEQ. This CDR3 is CASSDSGRVYNEQFF.